The rows below give T cell receptor beta chains drawn from one sample of a study of blood T cell repertoires in COVID-19. Using immunoSEQ multiplex PCR, the repertoire was profiled, and TCRdb retains in-frame clones only, with some absent. The sample carries approximately 450,000 clones, over 75% recorded once. Sequencing used PBMCs or T cells enriched from blood (not recorded which). The receptors shown here come from a man younger than 40 who had recovered from COVID-19. CDR3s include the opening cysteine and the closing phenylalanine or tryptophan. The D gene is left open where the match is weak. Only some rows state a clone size, as once, few, many or a class for expanded clones.

>-|TRBV24-1|TRBD2|TRBJ2-1
CATSEPSGSSYNEQFF
TGTGCCACCAGTGAGCCTAGCGGGAGCTCCTACAATGAGCAGTTCTTC
>-|TRBV10-1|TRBD2|TRBJ2-3
CASSESTGGSTDTQYF
TGCGCCAGCAGTGAGTCCACGGGGGGTAGCACAGATACGCAGTATTTT
>-|TRBV18|TRBD2|TRBJ2-3
CASSPMRLAVGTDTQYF
TGTGCCAGCTCACCAATGAGACTAGCGGTGGGCACAGATACGCAGTATTTT
>-|TRBV19|-|TRBJ1-4
CASRTLNLGKLFF
TGTGCCAGTAGAACCCTAAACCTTGGAAAACTGTTTTTT
>few|TRBV29-1|-|TRBJ1-2
CSVYVGHGYTF
TGCAGCGTATACGTGGGGCACGGCTACACCTTC
>once|TRBV24-1|TRBD2|TRBJ2-1
CATSDGLAGNEQFF
TGTGCCACCAGTGACGGACTAGCGGGCAACGAGCAGTTCTTC
>-|TRBV5-1|-|TRBJ2-5
CASSLWRQSTDWETQYF
TGCGCCAGCAGCTTGTGGCGACAATCCACTGATTGGGAGACCCAGTACTTC
>-|TRBV10-3|TRBD1|TRBJ1-4
CAISWTGENEKLFF
TGTGCCATCAGTTGGACAGGGGAGAATGAAAAACTGTTTTTT
>-|TRBV24-1|TRBD2|TRBJ2-1
CATSDGSSGKNEQFF
TGTGCCACCAGCGATGGGTCTAGCGGGAAGAATGAGCAGTTCTTC
>-|TRBV5-1|TRBD1|TRBJ2-5
CASSSGQGRETQYF
TGCGCCAGCAGCTCGGGACAGGGACGAGAGACCCAGTACTTC
>-|TRBV7-9|-|TRBJ2-1
CASSLMGGMIF
TGTGCCAGCAGCTTGATGGGCGGGATGATCTTC
>-|TRBV3-1/TRBV3-2|TRBD2|TRBJ2-4
CASSQDVLAGGPENIQYF
TGTGCCAGCAGCCAAGATGTACTAGCGGGAGGGCCCGAAAACATTCAGTACTTC
>-|TRBV28|TRBD1|TRBJ2-2
CASSLRDRAYPPNTGELFF
TGTGCCAGCAGTTTACGGGACAGGGCCTATCCTCCGAACACCGGGGAGCTGTTTTTT
>-|TRBV28|-|TRBJ2-1
CASSTTTQTAYYNEQFF
TGTGCCAGCAGTACTACGACTCAGACAGCTTACTACAATGAGCAGTTCTTC
>-|TRBV6-5|TRBD1|TRBJ2-7
CASRRPGTGPYEQYF
TGTGCCAGCAGACGGCCCGGGACAGGGCCCTACGAGCAGTACTTC
>-|TRBV11-3|-|TRBJ2-3
CASSLDGRNTDTQYF
TGTGCCAGCAGCTTAGATGGGAGAAACACAGATACGCAGTATTTT
>once|TRBV6-2/TRBV6-3|-|TRBJ2-1
CASSYGLATHNEQFF
TGTGCCAGCAGTTACGGGCTAGCCACACACAATGAGCAGTTCTTC